The clone carrying this T cell receptor (beta chain) has just a few counts. Its specificity is not known. The entry originates in a study of beta chain features in type 1 diabetes. Findings and caveats of the study: Insertions at VDJ junctions were less frequent in type 1 diabetes patients. These patients also deleted more nucleotides at the same junctions.

Isolated RNA was reverse transcribed in full, so expressed TCRB transcripts were sequenced. Produced via immunoSEQ multiplex PCR; TCRdb's table is partial and in-frame only. The sample has 400,000 to 550,000 clones; about an eighth are singletons. This receptor was obtained from a young woman in good health. Sequencing was performed on naive CD4+ T cells from blood.

This CDR3 is CASRRGVARETQYF. The CDR3 DNA is TGTGCCAGCAGGCGGGGGGTGGCCCGGGAGACCCAGTACTTC. V is TRBV6-5 and J is TRBJ2-5, with TRBD2 matching 8 bases. Germline V gene lookup returns CDR1 MNHEY and CDR2 SVGAGI. The length of the CDR3 is 14 residues. V gave up 6 bases and J gave up 5 bases; unmatched junction bases: 8.